This T cell receptor beta chain is from a study of human T cells and chemical hapten exposure (dated by TCRdb to the early 2020s). As for the study more broadly: Libraries were combined into a pool for sequencing, and differences in TCR yield between samples came mainly from small differences in library volumes within the pool. The study tracked peripheral blood TCR repertoire changes in vivo during primary and secondary sensitization to the hapten diphenylcyclopropenone (DPC) in alopecia patients. Each blood RNA sample was used to sequence both TCR alpha and TCR beta chains.

This clonotype was detected ten times or more. It has no known antigen specificity. One base away there is no much larger clone; base qualities are not given. The library was obtained by 5' RACE. TCRdb records Illumina MiSeq as the sequencer. Library preparation attached unique molecular identifiers to individual cDNA molecules for quantitative, reproducible TCR counting. Turning to the authors' computational methods: The median number of TCRs per sample was 90,000 to 100,000, ranging from roughly 20,000 to 700,000. The Decombinator software suite was used to annotate the V, J and CDR3 of the TCR reads. Every sample was subsampled to the same number of TCRs (28,000) for the PS versus PT1 abundance plots. TCRs were defined as expanded if absent before sensitization and observed at least eight times at the 2-week time point. TCRdb applied fastp at Q25 and MiXCR to the public reads, then kept only in-frame beta chains. For every CDR3 protein sequence, its rows merge into one entry that carries the most common genes and DNA. TCRdb, not the authors, supplied the V and J calls. Recorded for this sample are tens of thousands of distinct CDR3 sequences; roughly 7.7% of them occurred a single time. About 2.1% of the sample is taken by the ten largest.

The study at large found these results: Repeated subsampling changed both the strength of the expansion versus patch-test correlation and the threshold at which that correlation became significant. DPC sensitization did not change the number of TCRs with a frequency above 1 in 1000, and there was no evidence of changes in global repertoire structure.

Total RNA was extracted from unfractionated whole blood collected in Tempus Blood RNA tubes. As TCR sequencing controls, 4 or 5 healthy volunteers were used, with blood taken at day 0, 2 weeks and 6 weeks. Including cysteine and phenylalanine, the CDR3 has 12 amino acids. CDR3 DNA is the only sequence kept; it has 36 bases, read in frame from the first base. V is cut by 5 bases and J by 3 bases, and the space between the germline ends is 7 bases. The germline V gene encodes CDR1 SGHTA and CDR2 FQGNSA. This receptor chain uses TRBV7-2 and TRBJ2-5, with the D gene too uncertain to name. This TCR came from a male donor in good health. The sequenced DNA: TGTGCCAGCAGCCGCCCCAAAGAGACCCAGTACTTC. This codes for CASSRPKETQYF. With the portions outside the CDR3 filled from the reference TRBV7-2 and TRBJ2-5 genes, the complete variable region becomes GAGVSQSPSNKVTEKGKDVELRCDPISGHTALYWYRQSLGQGLEFLIYFQGNSAPDKSGLPSDRFSAERTGGSVSTLTIQRTQQEDSAVYLCASSRPKETQYFGPGTRLLVL.